Each of the 27 T cell receptor beta chains below was sequenced from the same sample in a study of OX40 agonist ivuxolimab in advanced cancers. TCRdb's copy holds only in-frame clones and misses some; the assay was immunoSEQ multiplex PCR. Of around 60,000 clones listed, around nine tenths are singletons. The specimen comprised CD4+ or CD8+ T cells sorted from blood, sampled in a trial of the OX40 agonist ivuxolimab. Receptor source: an adult with an advanced solid tumor such as melanoma, head and neck, liver or kidney cancer.

This chain connects TRBV19 to TRBJ2-2, with D tentatively TRBD1 or TRBD2 (5 bases each). The germline CDR1 and CDR2 sequences are LNHDA and SQIVND (reference sequence). The CDR3 runs 16 residues. Trimming took off 5 bases at V and 1 base at J, with 14 bases between the two ends. CDR3 residues: CASSARDGKNTGELFF. DNA for the CDR3: TGTGCCAGTAGTGCTCGGGACGGCAAGAACACCGGGGAGCTGTTTTTT.

The rearrangement joins TRBV28 to TRBJ2-5; D call uncertain. The J call is in doubt because the DNA end fits TRBJ2-7 better. This CDR3 contains 11 residues. Germline V CDR1 and CDR2: MDHEN, SYDVKM. The CDR3 is CASSDGYEQYF. For the CDR3, the DNA is TGTGCCAGCAGTGATGGCTACGAGCAGTACTTC.

In the case of this clone: Other nucleotide sequences in the sample specify the same CDR3. V is TRBV19 and J is TRBJ2-7; D remains unclear. Germline values: CDR1 LNHDA, CDR2 SQIVND (reference sequence). Trimming shortened V by 1 base and J by 1 base, and 5 bases separated the two germline ends. The CDR3 has 13 amino acids. CDR3 nucleotides: TGTGCCAGTAGTATAGGGAGTTCCTACGAGCAGTACTTC. Translated: CASSIGSSYEQYF.

The chain recombines TRBV14 with TRBJ2-1; 9 bases align to TRBD2. Germline V gene sequence: CDR1 SGHDN, CDR2 FVKESK. The CDR3 sequence is 16 residues long. J lost 8 bases, V lost 2 bases, and 10 bases had no gene match. CDR3 region: CASSQFGGGGSYEQFF. The DNA of the CDR3 is TGTGCCAGCAGCCAATTCGGCGGGGGGGGTTCGTATGAGCAGTTCTTC.

The CDR3 DNA reads as TGTGCCAGCAGCGCCCCGACGACAGGGTCGGATACGCAGTATTTT. Protein sequence: CASSAPTTGSDTQYF. The J gene is TRBJ2-3, the V gene TRBV7-6; 7 bases line up with TRBD1. Looked up from germline, CDR1 is SGHVS and CDR2 is FNYEAQ. Unmatched junction bases numbered 11, after V lost 5 bases and J lost 6 bases. This CDR3 comprises 15 residues.

The chain recombines TRBV6-1 with TRBJ1-2; D is unresolved. This CDR3 has 14 residues. Trimming shortened V by 0 bases and J by 6 bases, and 11 bases separated the two germline ends. Per the germline V gene, CDR1 is MNHNS and CDR2 is SASEGT. CDR3 region: CASSEALERDGYTF. In nucleotides, the CDR3 is TGTGCCAGCAGTGAAGCCCTAGAGCGGGATGGCTACACCTTC.

The V gene is TRBV27, the J gene TRBJ2-3, with TRBD2 matching 11 bases. The CDR3 has 20 residues. Germline V gives CDR1 MNHEY, CDR2 SMNVEV (reference sequence). With 2 bases clipped from V and 4 bases from J, the junction kept 17 bases outside the gene matches. CDR3 sequence: CASSLDLPKLAGEPSDTQYF. CDR3 sequence (DNA): TGTGCCAGCAGTTTAGATCTACCCAAACTAGCGGGAGAACCCTCAGATACGCAGTATTTT.

The chain employs TRBV7-6 and TRBJ1-1, with D possibly TRBD1 on 6 matching bases. This CDR3 has 13 residues. The ends were cut back, 1 base at V and 5 bases at J, with 8 bases in the middle. Germline CDR1 and CDR2: SGHVS and FNYEAQ. This CDR3 reads CASSLGTATEAFF. CDR3 nucleotide sequence: TGTGCCAGCAGCTTAGGGACAGCTACTGAAGCTTTCTTT.

The chain joins TRBV19 to TRBJ1-1; no firm D call. With 0 bases removed from V and 10 bases from J, the gap between germline ends came to 12 bases. There are 13 residues in the CDR3. The germline gives CDR1 LNHDA, CDR2 SQIVND (reference sequence). The CDR3 sequence: CASSIDLWDGAFF. The CDR3 DNA follows: TGTGCCAGTAGTATAGATCTTTGGGATGGAGCTTTCTTT.

J is TRBJ2-4 and V is TRBV6-1; the D is unclear. In germline, CDR1 is MNHNS, CDR2 SASEGT. The V and J ends lost 7 bases and 2 bases respectively, with 15 bases between them. This CDR3 contains 15 residues. This CDR3 reads CASTDTPQTKNIQYF. Written as DNA, the CDR3 is TGTGCCAGCACAGACACCCCCCAGACCAAAAACATTCAGTACTTC.

The genes are TRBV13 and TRBJ2-7, with TRBD2 identical over 7 bases. Germline CDR1 is PRHDT and CDR2 is FYEKMQ (reference sequence). CDR3 length: 15 amino acids. V gave up 3 bases and J gave up 0 bases; unmatched junction bases: 5. CDR3 loop: CASSLGDYSSYEQYF. The CDR3 nucleotides are TGTGCCAGCAGCTTGGGGGACTACTCCTCCTACGAGCAGTACTTC.

The CDR3 DNA follows: TGTGCCAGCATCCCGGATGGGGCGGGACACGAGCAGTACTTC. Protein: CASIPDGAGHEQYF. The rearrangement links TRBV11-2 to TRBJ2-7; possibly TRBD2 for D (6 bases). CDR1 and CDR2 (germline): SGHAT, FQNNGV. Trimming removed 7 bases from V and 5 bases from J, with 18 bases in between. There are 14 residues in the CDR3.

The CDR3: CASSPGGLTEKLFF. The CDR3 DNA follows: TGCGCCAGCAGCCCAGGGGGGCTGACGGAAAAACTGTTTTTT. V and J are TRBV4-1 and TRBJ1-4; TRBD1 matches 7 bases. Per the germline V gene, CDR1 is MGHRA and CDR2 is YSYEKL. The CDR3 is 14 residues long. Trimming took 4 bases from V and 8 from J; bases not matched to a gene: 7.

Here the CDR3 DNA reads TGTGCCAGCAGCTCCGGACGGCTCGGGGATACGCAGTATTTT. This codes for CASSSGRLGDTQYF. The rearrangement joins TRBV13 to TRBJ2-3; no clear D. With 4 bases removed from V and 6 bases from J, the gap between germline ends came to 14 bases. CDR1 and CDR2 (germline): PRHDT, FYEKMQ (reference sequence). This CDR3 comprises 14 residues.

The chain employs TRBV28 and TRBJ1-2; TRBD1 matches 7 bases. CDR1 is MDHEN and CDR2 is SYDVKM in the germline V gene. This CDR3 contains 13 residues. J gave up 4 bases and V 8 bases, and 7 bases lay outside the gene matches. CDR3 protein: CASRSGTVYGYTF. For the CDR3, the DNA is TGTGCCAGCCGATCCGGGACAGTCTATGGCTACACCTTC.

This chain's CDR3 is CASSSGTGVYEQYF. The DNA for the CDR3 is TGCGCCAGCAGCTCCGGGACAGGGGTGTACGAGCAGTACTTC. This chain connects TRBV5-1 to TRBJ2-7; 10 positions agree with TRBD1. CDR3 size: 14 residues. With 3 bases clipped from V and 4 bases from J, the junction kept 4 bases outside the gene matches. Germline assignment: CDR1 SGHRS and CDR2 YFSETQ.

V and J are TRBV28 and TRBJ2-5, with 8 positions matching TRBD2. CDR3 length: 14 residues. J gave up 5 bases and V 6 bases, and 8 bases lay outside the gene matches. Germline V gene data show CDR1 as MDHEN and CDR2 as SYDVKM. The CDR3: CASRGAGGRETQYF. In DNA form, the CDR3 reads TGTGCCAGCAGGGGCGCGGGGGGCAGGGAGACCCAGTACTTC.

The V gene is TRBV4-3, the J gene TRBJ2-2; 7 bases fit TRBD2. Unmatched junction bases numbered 6, after V lost 0 bases and J lost 5 bases. There are 16 residues in the CDR3. Germline values: CDR1 LGHNA, CDR2 YSLEER. Here the CDR3 reads CASSQEPAGITGELFF. The CDR3 coding sequence is TGCGCCAGCAGCCAAGAACCAGCGGGGATAACCGGGGAGCTGTTTTTT.

This chain joins TRBV18 and TRBJ2-7; the match to TRBD1 covers 8 bases. The CDR3 has 14 amino acids. The germline V gene has CDR1 KGHSH and CDR2 LQKENI. V lost 0 bases to trimming and J lost 7 bases; unmatched junction nucleotides: 5. This CDR3 is CASSPPGQGWEQYF. CDR3 bases: TGTGCCAGCTCACCACCCGGACAGGGATGGGAGCAGTACTTC.

The chain has TRBV27 and TRBJ1-1; tentatively, D is TRBD1 (5 bases). This CDR3 contains 12 residues. CDR1 and CDR2 (germline): MNHEY, SMNVEV (reference sequence). Trimming took 7 bases from V and 1 from J, leaving 7 bases between them. DNA for the CDR3: TGTGCCAGCATGCAGGGGAACACTGAAGCTTTCTTT. Amino acid sequence: CASMQGNTEAFF.

The chain recombines TRBV27 with TRBJ1-2, with D perhaps TRBD1 (6 bases). The germline V gene has CDR1 MNHEY and CDR2 SMNVEV (reference sequence). The CDR3 runs to 14 residues. V lost 8 bases and J lost 8, with 21 bases in between. CDR3 in amino acids: CASGPSGAILGYTF. As DNA, the CDR3 is TGTGCCAGCGGGCCTTCGGGGGCGATACTCGGCTACACCTTC.

CDR3 sequence: CASSVAAGLNEQYF. The DNA for the CDR3 is TGTGCCAGCAGCGTAGCCGCGGGGCTAAACGAGCAGTACTTC. The chain employs TRBV9 and TRBJ2-7; possible D gene TRBD2, 6 bases. V lost 0 bases and J 5 bases, leaving 12 bases between the germline ends. CDR1 SGDLS and CDR2 YYNGEE come from the germline V gene. There are 14 residues in the CDR3.

The chain recombines TRBV27 with TRBJ2-1; the match to TRBD2 covers 8 bases. The V and J ends lost 0 bases and 4 bases, in that order; junction bases with no gene match: 5. Germline V gives CDR1 MNHEY, CDR2 SMNVEV (reference sequence). The CDR3 loop spans 16 amino acids. The CDR3 is CASSLSSGSSYNEQFF. The DNA of the CDR3 is TGTGCCAGCAGTTTATCCAGCGGGAGCTCTTACAATGAGCAGTTCTTC.

This chain uses TRBV6-5 with TRBJ1-1; a possible D gene is TRBD1 (6 bases). Trimming stripped 5 bases from V and 1 base from J, with 11 bases between. This CDR3 spans 14 amino acids. The germline CDR1 and CDR2 sequences are MNHEY and SVGAGI. CDR3 protein: CASSQPTGNTEAFF. The DNA for the CDR3 is TGTGCCAGCAGTCAACCGACAGGGAACACTGAAGCTTTCTTT.

This chain uses TRBV30 with TRBJ2-1, with no clear D. V was cut by 0 bases and J by 4 bases, with 7 bases left in between. CDR1 is GTSNPN, CDR2 SVGIG, per germline (reference sequence). The length of the CDR3 is 13 residues. The CDR3 sequence: CAWSVQYYNEQFF. CDR3 in DNA: TGTGCCTGGAGTGTACAGTATTACAATGAGCAGTTCTTC.

This chain joins TRBV19 and TRBJ2-7; 8 bases match TRBD2. CDR3 length equals 15 residues. Germline V gene lookup returns CDR1 LNHDA and CDR2 SQIVND (reference sequence). After removal of 4 bases from V and 0 bases from J, the junction contained 5 bases not matched to a gene. The CDR3 spells CASSSGAGVSYEQYF. The DNA of the CDR3 is TGTGCCAGTAGTAGCGGAGCGGGAGTCTCCTACGAGCAGTACTTC.

V usage is TRBV4-3 and J usage is TRBJ1-1; weak D call: TRBD1 (6 bases). The germline V gene has CDR1 LGHNA and CDR2 YSLEER. Trimming shortened V by 5 bases and J by 0 bases, and 22 bases separated the two germline ends. This CDR3 has 18 amino acids. CDR3 residues: CASSYLGGRTWMNTEAFF. The CDR3 DNA follows: TGCGCCAGCAGCTACCTTGGGGGGCGAACATGGATGAACACTGAAGCTTTCTTT.